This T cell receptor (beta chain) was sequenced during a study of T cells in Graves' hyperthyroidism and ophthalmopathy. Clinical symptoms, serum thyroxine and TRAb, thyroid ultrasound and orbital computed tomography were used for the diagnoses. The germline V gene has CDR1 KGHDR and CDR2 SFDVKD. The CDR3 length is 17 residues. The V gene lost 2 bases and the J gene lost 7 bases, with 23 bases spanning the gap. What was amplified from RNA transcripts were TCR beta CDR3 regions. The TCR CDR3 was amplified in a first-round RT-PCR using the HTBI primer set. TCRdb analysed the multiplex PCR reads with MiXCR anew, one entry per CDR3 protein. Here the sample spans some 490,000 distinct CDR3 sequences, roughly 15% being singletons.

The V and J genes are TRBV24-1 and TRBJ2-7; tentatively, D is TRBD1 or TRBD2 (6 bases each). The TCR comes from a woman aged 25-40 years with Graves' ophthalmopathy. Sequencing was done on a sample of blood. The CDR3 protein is CATSDSSGARRVNEQYF. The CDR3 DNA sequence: TGTGCCACCAGTGATTCATCGGGGGCGCGACGTGTGAATGAGCAGTACTTC.